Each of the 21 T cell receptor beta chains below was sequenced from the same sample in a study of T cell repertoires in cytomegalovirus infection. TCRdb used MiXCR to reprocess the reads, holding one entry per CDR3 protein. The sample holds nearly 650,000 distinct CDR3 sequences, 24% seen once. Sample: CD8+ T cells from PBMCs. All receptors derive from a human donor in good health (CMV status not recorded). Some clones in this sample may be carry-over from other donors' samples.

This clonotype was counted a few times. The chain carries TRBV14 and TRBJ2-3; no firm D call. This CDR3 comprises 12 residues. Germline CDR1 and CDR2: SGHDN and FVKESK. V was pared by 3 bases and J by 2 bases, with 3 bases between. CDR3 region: CASSHFTDTQYF. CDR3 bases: TGTGCCAGCAGCCACTTCACAGATACGCAGTATTTT.

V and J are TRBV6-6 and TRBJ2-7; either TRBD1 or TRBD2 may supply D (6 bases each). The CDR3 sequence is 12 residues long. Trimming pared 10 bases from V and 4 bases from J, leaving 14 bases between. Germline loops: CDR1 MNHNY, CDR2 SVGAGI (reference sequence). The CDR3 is CATEGGAYEQYV. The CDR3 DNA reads TGTGCCACCGAGGGGGGTGCTTACGAGCAGTACGTC.

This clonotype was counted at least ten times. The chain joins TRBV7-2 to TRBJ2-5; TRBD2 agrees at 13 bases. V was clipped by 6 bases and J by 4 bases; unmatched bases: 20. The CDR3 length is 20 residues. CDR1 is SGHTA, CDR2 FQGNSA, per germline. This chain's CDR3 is CASSLFPPTTSGGAPETQYF. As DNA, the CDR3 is TGTGCCAGCAGTTTGTTCCCACCAACCACTAGCGGGGGGGCTCCAGAGACCCAGTACTTC.

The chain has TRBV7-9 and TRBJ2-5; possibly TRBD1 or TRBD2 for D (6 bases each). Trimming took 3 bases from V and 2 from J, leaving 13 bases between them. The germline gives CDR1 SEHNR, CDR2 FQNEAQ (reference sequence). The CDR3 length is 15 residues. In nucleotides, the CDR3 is TGTGCCAGCAGCTTTAGGCGGGGACAACAAGAGACCCAGTACTTC. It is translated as CASSFRRGQQETQYF.

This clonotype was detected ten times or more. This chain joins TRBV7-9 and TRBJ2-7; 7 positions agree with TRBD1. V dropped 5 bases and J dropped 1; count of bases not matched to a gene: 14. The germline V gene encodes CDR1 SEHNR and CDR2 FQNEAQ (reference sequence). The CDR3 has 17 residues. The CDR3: CASSAARRTGPSYEQYF. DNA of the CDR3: TGTGCCAGCAGCGCAGCCCGGCGGACAGGACCTTCCTACGAGCAGTACTTC.

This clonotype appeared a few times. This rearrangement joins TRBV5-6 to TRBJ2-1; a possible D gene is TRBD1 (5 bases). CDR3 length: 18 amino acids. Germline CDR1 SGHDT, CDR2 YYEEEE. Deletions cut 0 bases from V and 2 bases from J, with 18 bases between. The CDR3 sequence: CASSLVLLGQGPYNEQFF. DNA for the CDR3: TGTGCCAGCAGCTTGGTTCTCCTAGGGCAGGGTCCCTACAATGAGCAGTTCTTC.

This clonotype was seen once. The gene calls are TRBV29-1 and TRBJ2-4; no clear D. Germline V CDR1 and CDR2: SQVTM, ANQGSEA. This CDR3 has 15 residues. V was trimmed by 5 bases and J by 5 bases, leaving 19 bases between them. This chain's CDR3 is CSVSPKGYPENIQYF. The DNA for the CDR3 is TGCAGCGTTAGCCCGAAAGGGTACCCCGAAAACATTCAGTACTTC.

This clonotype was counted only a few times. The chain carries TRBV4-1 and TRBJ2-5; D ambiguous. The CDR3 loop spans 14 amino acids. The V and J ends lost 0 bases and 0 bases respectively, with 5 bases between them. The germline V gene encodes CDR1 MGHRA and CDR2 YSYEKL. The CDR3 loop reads CASSQEQYQETQYF. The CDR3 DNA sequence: TGCGCCAGCAGCCAAGAACAGTACCAAGAGACCCAGTACTTC.

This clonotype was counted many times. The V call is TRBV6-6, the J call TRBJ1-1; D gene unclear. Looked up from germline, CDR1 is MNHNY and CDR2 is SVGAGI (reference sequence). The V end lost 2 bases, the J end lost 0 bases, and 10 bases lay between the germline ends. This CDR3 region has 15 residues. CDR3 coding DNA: TGTGCCAGCAGTTACGGTTCCCCGATGAACACTGAAGCTTTCTTT. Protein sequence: CASSYGSPMNTEAFF.

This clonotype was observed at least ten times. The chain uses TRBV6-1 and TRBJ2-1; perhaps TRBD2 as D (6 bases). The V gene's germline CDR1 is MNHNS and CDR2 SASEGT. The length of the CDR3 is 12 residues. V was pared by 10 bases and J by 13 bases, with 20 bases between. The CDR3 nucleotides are TGTGCCATTACGGGACTCGACGTGGGACAGTTCTTC. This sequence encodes CAITGLDVGQFF.

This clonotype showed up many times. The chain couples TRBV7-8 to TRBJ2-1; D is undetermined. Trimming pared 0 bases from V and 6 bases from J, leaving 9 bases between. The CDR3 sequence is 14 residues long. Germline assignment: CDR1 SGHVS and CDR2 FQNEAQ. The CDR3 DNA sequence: TGTGCCAGCAGCTTAGCGGGCACTCTCAATGAGCAGTTCTTC. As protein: CASSLAGTLNEQFF.

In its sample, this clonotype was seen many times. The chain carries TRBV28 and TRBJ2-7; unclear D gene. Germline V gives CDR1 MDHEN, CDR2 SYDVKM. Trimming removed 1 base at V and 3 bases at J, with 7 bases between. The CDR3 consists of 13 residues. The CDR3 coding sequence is TGTGCCAGCAGTTTATCCCGAGGCTACGAGCAGTACGTC. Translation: CASSLSRGYEQYV.

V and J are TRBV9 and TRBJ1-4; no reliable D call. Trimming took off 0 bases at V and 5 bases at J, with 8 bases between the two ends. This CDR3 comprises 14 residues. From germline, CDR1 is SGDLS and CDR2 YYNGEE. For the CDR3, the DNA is TGTGCCAGCAGCGTAGATACCGGGAATGAAAAACTGTTTTTT. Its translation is CASSVDTGNEKLFF.

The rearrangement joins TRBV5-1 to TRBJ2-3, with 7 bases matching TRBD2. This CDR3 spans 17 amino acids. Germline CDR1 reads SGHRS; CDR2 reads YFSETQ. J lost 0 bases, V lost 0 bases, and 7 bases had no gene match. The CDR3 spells CASSLAGSGGSTDTQYF. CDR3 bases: TGCGCCAGCAGCTTGGCCGGATCGGGGGGAAGCACAGATACGCAGTATTTT. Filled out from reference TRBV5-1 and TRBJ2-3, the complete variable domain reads KAGVTQTPRYLIKTRGQQVTLSCSPISGHRSVSWYQQTPGQGLQFLFEYFSETQRNKGNFPGRFSGRQFSNSRSEMNVSTLELGDSALYLCASSLAGSGGSTDTQYFGPGTRLTVL.

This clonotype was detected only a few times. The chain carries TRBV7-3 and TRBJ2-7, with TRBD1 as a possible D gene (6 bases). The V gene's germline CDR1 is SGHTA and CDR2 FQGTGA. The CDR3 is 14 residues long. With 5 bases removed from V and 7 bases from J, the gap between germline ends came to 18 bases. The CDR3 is CASSPPNRAREQYV. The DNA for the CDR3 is TGTGCCAGCAGCCCGCCAAACAGGGCTCGGGAGCAGTACGTC.

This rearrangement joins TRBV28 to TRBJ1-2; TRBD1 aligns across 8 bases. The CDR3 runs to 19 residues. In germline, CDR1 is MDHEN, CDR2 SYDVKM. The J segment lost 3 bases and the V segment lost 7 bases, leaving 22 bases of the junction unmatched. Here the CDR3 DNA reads TGTGCCAGCAACAACCTCATGGGGGACAGGATGCCTTGGGACTATGGCTACACCTTC. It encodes CASNNLMGDRMPWDYGYTF.

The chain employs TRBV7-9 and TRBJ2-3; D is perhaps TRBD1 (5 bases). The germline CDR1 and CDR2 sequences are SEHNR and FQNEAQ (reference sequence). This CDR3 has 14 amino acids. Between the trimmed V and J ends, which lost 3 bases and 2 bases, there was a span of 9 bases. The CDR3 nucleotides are TGTGCCAGCAGCTTCTACGGACACACAGATACGCAGTATTTT. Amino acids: CASSFYGHTDTQYF.

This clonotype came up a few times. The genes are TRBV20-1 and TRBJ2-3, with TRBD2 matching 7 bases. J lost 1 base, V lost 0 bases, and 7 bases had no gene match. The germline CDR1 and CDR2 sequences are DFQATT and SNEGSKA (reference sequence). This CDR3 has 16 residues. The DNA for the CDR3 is TGCAGTGCTAGAGATGGAAGCGGGGACGGCACAGATACGCAGTATTTT. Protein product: CSARDGSGDGTDTQYF.

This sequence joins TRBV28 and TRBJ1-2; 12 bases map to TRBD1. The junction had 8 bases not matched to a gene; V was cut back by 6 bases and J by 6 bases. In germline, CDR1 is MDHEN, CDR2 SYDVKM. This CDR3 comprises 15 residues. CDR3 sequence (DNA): TGTGCCAGCAGCCTCGGGACAGGGGGCGCAAATGGCTACACCTTC. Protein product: CASSLGTGGANGYTF.

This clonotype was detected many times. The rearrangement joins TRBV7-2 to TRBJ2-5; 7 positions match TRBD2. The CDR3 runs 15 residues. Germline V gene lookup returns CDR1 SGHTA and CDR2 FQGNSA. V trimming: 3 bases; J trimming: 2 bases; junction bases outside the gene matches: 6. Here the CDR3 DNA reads TGTGCCAGCAGCTTTAAGCGGGGACGTCAAGAGACCCAGTACTTC. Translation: CASSFKRGRQETQYF.

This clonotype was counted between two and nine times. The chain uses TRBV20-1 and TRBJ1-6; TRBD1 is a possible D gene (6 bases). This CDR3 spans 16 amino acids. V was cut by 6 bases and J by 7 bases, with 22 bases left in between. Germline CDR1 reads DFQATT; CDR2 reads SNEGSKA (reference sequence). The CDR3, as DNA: TGCAGTGCCCCCGACAGGTCGACAGGTCTCAATTCACCCCTCCACTTT. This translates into CSAPDRSTGLNSPLHF.